This TCR beta chain was found in a study of T cells after yellow fever vaccination. Overall study: Preparation of the low-cell-number fractions used SMART-Seq v4 Ultra Low Input.

Each CDR3 protein gets one entry after TCRdb re-called the 5' RACE reads with MiXCR. The sample holds some 390,000 distinct CDR3 sequences, roughly a sixth seen once. Study outcomes and limitations: Overall, a small share of clonotypes was seen in both CD4 and CD8 compartments.

As concerns this clonotype: As yet, its antigen is unknown.

The TCR was taken from a man aged 18-30 years who received the YFV17D yellow fever vaccine. The sequencing here drew on PBMCs, taken before the yellow fever booster vaccination.

The CDR3 sequence is CASSRDRAGHSPLHF. CDR3 bases: TGTGCCAGCAGCAGGGACAGGGCGGGGCATTCACCCCTCCACTTT. The V gene is TRBV12-3 or TRBV12-4, the J gene TRBJ1-6, with 9 bases identical to TRBD1. V gave up 6 bases and J gave up 8 bases; unmatched junction bases: 8. The CDR3 runs to 15 residues.